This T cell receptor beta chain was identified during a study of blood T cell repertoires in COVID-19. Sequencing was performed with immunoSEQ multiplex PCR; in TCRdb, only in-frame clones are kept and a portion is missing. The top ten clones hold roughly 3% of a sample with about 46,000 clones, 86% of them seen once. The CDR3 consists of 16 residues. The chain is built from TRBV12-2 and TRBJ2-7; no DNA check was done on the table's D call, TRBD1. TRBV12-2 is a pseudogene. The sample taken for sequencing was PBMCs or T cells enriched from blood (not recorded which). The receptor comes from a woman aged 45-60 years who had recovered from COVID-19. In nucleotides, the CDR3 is TGTGCAAGTCGCTTAGCCCGGGGACAGCACCCCTACGAGCAGTACTTC. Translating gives CASRLARGQHPYEQYF.